These T cell receptor beta chains were read from a single sample in a study of early T cells in non-severe SARS-CoV-2 infection. TCRdb reprocessed the 5' RACE reads with MiXCR, giving one entry per CDR3 protein. The repertoire holds about 33,000 distinct CDR3 sequences, with approximately 5% as singletons. Material: whole blood. Receptors were obtained from an adult who was a healthcare worker with PCR-confirmed SARS-CoV-2 infection or an uninfected control (not recorded which). The CDR3 runs from the conserved cysteine through the conserved F or W. The order of the fields is J gene, clone size, D gene, V gene, CDR3 DNA, CDR3 protein. D genes are given only for firm matches. A clone size is listed for some rows: how often the clone was seen (once, few, many), or a class if it is expanded.

J gene: TRBJ1-6
clone size: few
D gene: NA
V gene: TRBV20-1
CDR3 DNA: TGCAGTGGGAGGGCAGGGGAGTCAAATAATTCACCCCTCCACTTT
CDR3 protein: CSGRAGESNNSPLHF

J gene: TRBJ1-1
clone size: many
D gene: NA
V gene: TRBV10-3
CDR3 DNA: TGTGCCATCAGTTCCGGTCAGGGGACTGAAGCTTTCTTT
CDR3 protein: CAISSGQGTEAFF

J gene: TRBJ2-7
clone size: few
D gene: TRBD2
V gene: TRBV6-4
CDR3 DNA: TGTGCCAGCAGTGTTTCTAGCGGCCCCTACGAGCAGTACTTC
CDR3 protein: CASSVSSGPYEQYF

J gene: TRBJ2-3
clone size: few
D gene: NA
V gene: TRBV12-3/TRBV12-4
CDR3 DNA: TGTGCCAGCAGTTTAGACTCCGGACTCGGTCATACGCAGTATTTT
CDR3 protein: CASSLDSGLGHTQYF

J gene: TRBJ2-6
clone size: many
D gene: NA
V gene: TRBV5-5
CDR3 DNA: TGTGCCAGCAGCTTGGATAGCTCTGGGGCCAACGTCCTGACTTTC
CDR3 protein: CASSLDSSGANVLTF

J gene: TRBJ2-5
clone size: few
D gene: NA
V gene: TRBV13
CDR3 DNA: TGTGCCAGCAGCCAAACAGGGCAAGAGACCCAGTACTTC
CDR3 protein: CASSQTGQETQYF

J gene: TRBJ2-1
clone size: NA
D gene: NA
V gene: TRBV7-9
CDR3 DNA: TGTGTCAGCGCTGCAGGGAGTAGTTATGACCATGAGCAGTTCTTC
CDR3 protein: CVSAAGSSYDHEQFF

J gene: TRBJ2-5
clone size: many
D gene: NA
V gene: TRBV11-2
CDR3 DNA: TGTGCCAGCAGCTCCCTAGAGACCCAGTACTTC
CDR3 protein: CASSSLETQYF

J gene: TRBJ1-1
clone size: many
D gene: NA
V gene: TRBV27
CDR3 DNA: TGTGCCAGCAGCCTAGACCCGATAAGAGGAAACACTGAAGCTTTCTTT
CDR3 protein: CASSLDPIRGNTEAFF

J gene: TRBJ2-5
clone size: many
D gene: TRBD1
V gene: TRBV15
CDR3 DNA: TGTGCCACCAGCAGAGGTCGGGGACAGGTAGAGACCCAGTACTTC
CDR3 protein: CATSRGRGQVETQYF

J gene: TRBJ1-6
clone size: many
D gene: NA
V gene: TRBV12-3/TRBV12-4
CDR3 DNA: TGTGCCAGCAGTTTAGGGACCAATTCACCCCTCCACTTT
CDR3 protein: CASSLGTNSPLHF

J gene: TRBJ2-5
clone size: many
D gene: TRBD2
V gene: TRBV27
CDR3 DNA: TGTGCCAGCAGTTTATCGGCTAGCGGGGGGCAAGAGACCCAGTACTTC
CDR3 protein: CASSLSASGGQETQYF

J gene: TRBJ2-3
clone size: few
D gene: NA
V gene: TRBV11-2
CDR3 DNA: TGTGCCAGCAGCTTAGATAGGGAACCGGGGAGTGATACGCAGTATTTT
CDR3 protein: CASSLDREPGSDTQYF

J gene: TRBJ2-7
clone size: many
D gene: TRBD1
V gene: TRBV5-1
CDR3 DNA: TGCGCCAGCAGCGTGGGACAGGGAGGGTACGAGCAGTACTTC
CDR3 protein: CASSVGQGGYEQYF